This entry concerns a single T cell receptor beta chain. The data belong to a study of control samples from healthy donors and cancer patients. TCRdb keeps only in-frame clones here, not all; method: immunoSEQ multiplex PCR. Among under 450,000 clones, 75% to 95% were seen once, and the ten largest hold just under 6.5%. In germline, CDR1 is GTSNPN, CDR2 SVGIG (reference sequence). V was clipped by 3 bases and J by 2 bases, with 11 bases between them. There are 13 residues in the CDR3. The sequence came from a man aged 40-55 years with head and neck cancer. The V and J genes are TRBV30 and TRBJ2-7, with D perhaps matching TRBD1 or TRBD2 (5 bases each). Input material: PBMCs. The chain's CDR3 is CAWRGPPAYEQYF. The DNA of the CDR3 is TGTGCCTGGAGGGGACCGCCGGCCTACGAGCAGTACTTC.